The 9 T cell receptor beta chains in this list originate from one sample, sequenced in a study of blood T cell repertoires in COVID-19. Repertoires were generated with immunoSEQ multiplex PCR, while TCRdb's copy carries only in-frame clones and drops some. This sample has about 130,000 clones; approximately 78% occur once, and the top ten carry roughly 9.7%. Sequenced sample: peripheral blood. The receptors were gathered from a man in his fifties or sixties who had recovered from COVID-19.

The rearrangement links TRBV18 to TRBJ1-2; TRBD1 aligns across 7 bases. Germline loops: CDR1 KGHSH, CDR2 LQKENI. This CDR3 has 14 residues. J gave up 6 bases and V 3 bases, and 7 bases lay outside the gene matches. The CDR3 bases are TGTGCCAGCTCACCGTTGGGACAGACGAATGGCTACACCTTC. Its protein is CASSPLGQTNGYTF.

V gene TRBV7-3 combines with J gene TRBJ2-3; 10 bases line up with TRBD2. The CDR3 loop spans 17 amino acids. Trimming removed 4 bases from V and 6 bases from J; junction bases left unmatched: 13. The V gene's germline CDR1 is SGHTA and CDR2 FQGTGA. This chain's CDR3 is CASSSAGSGGAGDTQYF. The CDR3 DNA reads as TGTGCCAGCAGCTCAGCCGGGAGCGGGGGGGCAGGGGATACGCAGTATTTT.

The gene calls are TRBV5-1 and TRBJ2-5; 11 bases fit TRBD2. The CDR3 sequence is 16 residues long. The trim removed 0 bases at V and 5 bases at J, leaving 6 bases unmatched. Germline assignment: CDR1 SGHRS and CDR2 YFSETQ. This CDR3 reads CASSLGTSGGGETQYF. CDR3 in DNA: TGCGCCAGCAGCTTGGGAACTAGCGGGGGCGGGGAGACCCAGTACTTC.

The chain joins TRBV7-9 to TRBJ2-2; D possibly corresponds to TRBD2 (6 bases). V dropped 8 bases and J dropped 0 bases, with 13 bases sitting between them. Germline V gives CDR1 SEHNR, CDR2 FQNEAQ (reference sequence). This CDR3 contains 15 residues. CDR3 coding DNA: TGTGCCAGCGGCGGGGACGCTTCGAACACCGGGGAGCTGTTTTTT. Protein product: CASGGDASNTGELFF. Drawing the rest from reference TRBV7-9 and TRBJ2-2, the complete variable domain is DTGVSQNPRHKITKRGQNVTFRCDPISEHNRLYWYRQTLGQGPEFLTYFQNEAQLEKSRLLSDRFSAERPKGSFSTLEIQRTEQGDSAMYLCASGGDASNTGELFFGEGSRLTVL.

This clone was detected once. CDR3 in amino acids: CATRFLKAFF. CDR3 coding DNA: TGCGCCACCCGGTTTTTGAAAGCTTTCTTT. The J gene is TRBJ1-1, the V gene TRBV10-1; D unclear. Trimming took 10 bases from V and 9 from J, leaving 12 bases between them. CDR3 length equals 10 residues. CDR1 WNHNN and CDR2 SYGVQD come from the germline V gene (reference sequence).

The rearrangement joins TRBV6-2 or TRBV6-3 to TRBJ2-7, with 11 bases matching TRBD1. The CDR3 consists of 15 residues. V gave up 5 bases and J gave up 4 bases; unmatched junction bases: 7. Germline CDR1 is MNHEY and CDR2 is SVGEGT. For the CDR3, the DNA is TGTGCCAGCAGTACCGACCGGGACAGGGGGTACGAGCAGTACTTC. This translates into CASSTDRDRGYEQYF.

The chain employs TRBV28 and TRBJ2-7; possible D gene TRBD1, 6 bases. Germline V gene lookup returns CDR1 MDHEN and CDR2 SYDVKM. There are 15 residues in the CDR3. The germline V and J ends were trimmed by 5 bases and 4 bases, with 18 bases remaining between them. CDR3 protein: CASSPQQGSGYEQYF. The CDR3 coding sequence is TGTGCCAGCAGTCCCCAACAGGGCTCAGGATACGAGCAGTACTTC.

The chain recombines TRBV5-5 with TRBJ1-4, with TRBD1 identical over 7 bases. CDR3 length equals 15 residues. The germline V gene encodes CDR1 SGHKS and CDR2 YYEKEE (reference sequence). V gave up 4 bases and J gave up 2 bases; unmatched junction bases: 5. CDR3 amino acids: CASSPGQSTNEKLFF. Here the CDR3 DNA reads TGTGCCAGCAGCCCGGGACAGTCCACTAATGAAAAACTGTTTTTT.

This sequence joins TRBV14 and TRBJ1-2; 7 nucleotides match TRBD1. V lost 6 bases, J lost 4 bases, and 8 bases stayed unmatched. This CDR3 is 14 amino acids long. Germline CDR1 and CDR2: SGHDN and FVKESK. CDR3 sequence reads: CASSQGQPFYGYTF. The CDR3 nucleotides read TGTGCCAGCAGTCAGGGACAGCCATTCTATGGCTACACCTTC.